Presented here are 9 T cell receptor beta chains from one specimen sequenced in a study of blood T cell repertoires in COVID-19 (TCRdb year 2020). The library was made by the immunoSEQ multiplex PCR assay. This immuneACCESS table, as held by TCRdb, lists in-frame sequences with V and J called but not all clones. Of the missing ones, under half trace to an unresolved V gene in checked studies; the others have no known cause. The sample table records some 200,000 clones; just over 85% of these occur just once. Of the sample, 3.5% to 4.5% is held by the ten largest clones. The sample was PBMCs or T cells enriched from blood (not recorded which). These receptors were obtained from a woman aged 40 to 50 with acute COVID-19.

The gene calls are TRBV4-1 and TRBJ1-6; D gene uncertain. Between the trimmed V and J ends, which lost 0 bases and 5 bases, there was a span of 11 bases. The CDR3 loop spans 16 amino acids. Per germline, CDR1 MGHRA and CDR2 YSYEKL. The CDR3 DNA reads TGCGCCAGCAGCCAAGAGGGAGTGAAAAATAATTCACCCCTCCACTTT. This translates into CASSQEGVKNNSPLHF.

DNA for the CDR3: TGTGCCTGGAGGACACGTCCGAACACTGAAGCTTTCTTT. The encoded protein is CAWRTRPNTEAFF. This chain uses TRBV30 with TRBJ1-1; D remains ambiguous. V was trimmed by 3 bases and J by 1 base, leaving 9 bases between them. The length of the CDR3 is 13 residues. Germline CDR1 and CDR2: GTSNPN and SVGIG (reference sequence).

The J gene is TRBJ1-2, the V gene TRBV9, with D perhaps TRBD1 (6 bases). The CDR3 sequence is 16 residues long. Trimming removed 0 bases at V and 0 bases at J, with 12 bases between. In germline, CDR1 is SGDLS, CDR2 YYNGEE. CDR3 protein: CASSVGIQGANYGYTF. Written as DNA, the CDR3 is TGTGCCAGCAGCGTAGGGATACAGGGAGCTAACTATGGCTACACCTTC.

The chain employs TRBV6-5 and TRBJ2-1; TRBD2 agrees at 7 bases. CDR3 length: 13 residues. Germline V gene lookup returns CDR1 MNHEY and CDR2 SVGAGI. Trimming took 0 bases from V and 12 from J; bases not matched to a gene: 5. CDR3 in DNA: TGTGCCAGCAGTTACTCGCTCCTAGCGGTGCAGTTCTTC. The encoded protein is CASSYSLLAVQFF.

This clone has only a few counts. The chain carries TRBV4-3 and TRBJ1-2; tentatively, D is TRBD1 (6 bases). Germline V gives CDR1 LGHNA, CDR2 YSLEER. V was shortened by 3 bases and J by 7 bases, with 24 bases between the two germline ends. This CDR3 is built from 17 residues. This chain's CDR3 is CASSQSQGAGEVGGYTF. The CDR3 DNA reads TGCGCCAGCAGCCAGTCACAGGGAGCAGGGGAAGTGGGTGGCTACACCTTC.

This chain uses TRBV2 with TRBJ1-3; no definite D call. V shed 4 bases and J shed 0 bases, with 10 bases lying between them. This CDR3 contains 15 residues. Germline assignment: CDR1 SNHLY and CDR2 FYNNEI. The CDR3 DNA reads as TGTGCCAGCAGTGCCTTTACGAGCTCTGGAAACACCATATATTTT. Amino acid sequence: CASSAFTSSGNTIYF.

The chain couples TRBV28 to TRBJ2-1; 8 nucleotides match TRBD2. Per germline, CDR1 MDHEN and CDR2 SYDVKM. The V and J ends lost 4 bases and 6 bases, in that order; junction bases with no gene match: 8. The CDR3 length is 15 residues. The CDR3 spells CASSSLTGGRNEQFF. CDR3 sequence (DNA): TGTGCCAGCAGTTCTCTAACGGGGGGGCGCAATGAGCAGTTCTTC.

This clone came up once. The chain recombines TRBV10-3 with TRBJ1-2; D may be TRBD1 (5 bases). Germline V gives CDR1 ENHRY, CDR2 SYGVKD. The CDR3 spans 12 residues. The ends were cut back, 6 bases at V and 4 bases at J, with 9 bases in the middle. The CDR3 DNA sequence: TGTGCCATCAGCCCAGGGTCCTATGGCTACACCTTC. Residues: CAISPGSYGYTF.

The V and J genes are TRBV4-3 and TRBJ2-3, with unresolved D. From germline, CDR1 is LGHNA and CDR2 YSLEER. With 0 bases removed from V and 1 base from J, the gap between germline ends came to 8 bases. This CDR3 has 15 residues. The chain's CDR3 is CASSQDQAGTDTQYF. For the CDR3, the DNA is TGCGCCAGCAGCCAAGACCAGGCCGGCACAGATACGCAGTATTTT.